A selection of T cell receptor beta chains follows, all from one sample in a study of cytomegalovirus exposure and HLA in healthy donors. The method was immunoSEQ multiplex PCR; TCRdb's version includes in-frame clones alone and lacks a portion of them. The table records roughly 120,000 clones, more than 75% of them present only once. What was sequenced was PBMCs. The source is a young woman in good health and CMV-seronegative. The CDR3 runs from the conserved cysteine through the conserved F or W. The D gene is left open where the match is weak. Clone size, where shown, is once, few, many, or a class for clones that have expanded.

v_gene: TRBV5-1; d_gene: NA; abundance: NA; j_gene: TRBJ2-7; CDR3aa: CASSWGGTQLRSNYEQYF; CDR3nt: TGCGCCAGCAGCTGGGGAGGAACCCAACTAAGGTCCAACTACGAGCAGTACTTC
v_gene: TRBV15; d_gene: NA; abundance: NA; j_gene: TRBJ2-2; CDR3aa: CATSRVRNGELFF; CDR3nt: TGTGCCACCAGCAGAGTCAGGAACGGGGAGCTGTTTTTT
v_gene: TRBV18; d_gene: TRBD1; abundance: NA; j_gene: TRBJ1-1; CDR3aa: CASSFRDRASTEAFF; CDR3nt: TGTGCCAGCTCATTCCGGGACAGGGCTTCCACTGAAGCTTTCTTT
v_gene: TRBV6-6; d_gene: TRBD1; abundance: NA; j_gene: TRBJ1-1; CDR3aa: CASSYSWTGKKAFF; CDR3nt: TGTGCCAGCAGTTACTCTTGGACAGGGAAAAAAGCTTTCTTT
v_gene: TRBV27; d_gene: NA; abundance: NA; j_gene: TRBJ2-1; CDR3aa: CASSLDTYNEQFF; CDR3nt: TGTGCCAGCAGTTTAGACACCTACAATGAGCAGTTCTTC
v_gene: TRBV19; d_gene: TRBD1; abundance: NA; j_gene: TRBJ2-3; CDR3aa: CASTGDRVTDTQYF; CDR3nt: TGTGCCAGTACTGGGGACAGGGTCACAGATACGCAGTATTTT
v_gene: TRBV5-6; d_gene: TRBD1; abundance: NA; j_gene: TRBJ1-3; CDR3aa: CASSMTGDYSGNTIYF; CDR3nt: TGTGCCAGCAGTATGACAGGGGACTACTCTGGAAACACCATATATTTT
v_gene: TRBV5-4; d_gene: TRBD1; abundance: NA; j_gene: TRBJ2-1; CDR3aa: CASSSSRNRGANEQFF; CDR3nt: TGTGCCAGCAGCTCGTCTAGGAACAGGGGGGCCAATGAGCAGTTCTTC
v_gene: TRBV2; d_gene: TRBD1; abundance: NA; j_gene: TRBJ1-2; CDR3aa: CASSWDRGTNYGYTF; CDR3nt: TGTGCCAGCAGTTGGGACAGGGGAACTAACTATGGCTACACCTTC
v_gene: TRBV4-3; d_gene: TRBD1; abundance: NA; j_gene: TRBJ1-4; CDR3aa: CASSQSDREGGEKLFF; CDR3nt: TGCGCCAGCAGCCAAAGTGACAGGGAAGGTGGTGAAAAACTGTTTTTT
v_gene: TRBV9; d_gene: NA; abundance: NA; j_gene: TRBJ2-2; CDR3aa: CASSVAPLGGENTGELFF; CDR3nt: TGTGCCAGCAGCGTAGCCCCTTTAGGGGGGGAGAACACCGGGGAGCTGTTTTTT
v_gene: TRBV20-1; d_gene: NA; abundance: NA; j_gene: TRBJ2-3; CDR3aa: CSARQTDTQYF; CDR3nt: TGCAGTGCTAGACAGACAGATACGCAGTATTTT
v_gene: TRBV19; d_gene: NA; abundance: NA; j_gene: TRBJ2-3; CDR3aa: CASRVGGTDTQYF; CDR3nt: TGTGCCAGTAGGGTGGGGGGAACAGATACGCAGTATTTT
v_gene: TRBV2; d_gene: NA; abundance: NA; j_gene: TRBJ1-4; CDR3aa: CASKQLRTLNEKLFF; CDR3nt: TGTGCCAGCAAACAGCTCAGGACATTAAATGAAAAACTGTTTTTT
v_gene: TRBV5-4; d_gene: TRBD2; abundance: NA; j_gene: TRBJ2-5; CDR3aa: CASSLSSGLAQETQYF; CDR3nt: TGTGCCAGCAGCTTGAGCTCAGGACTAGCCCAAGAGACCCAGTACTTC
v_gene: TRBV7-9; d_gene: NA; abundance: NA; j_gene: TRBJ2-7; CDR3aa: CASSPRTRGEQYF; CDR3nt: TGTGCCAGCAGCCCTCGCACCCGGGGCGAGCAGTACTTC
v_gene: TRBV5-4; d_gene: TRBD1; abundance: few; j_gene: TRBJ1-6; CDR3aa: CASSLEGTGPSPLHF; CDR3nt: TGTGCCAGCAGCTTGGAAGGGACAGGGCCCTCACCCCTCCACTTT
v_gene: TRBV7-9; d_gene: TRBD2; abundance: NA; j_gene: TRBJ2-1; CDR3aa: CASSPPTSGHNEQFF; CDR3nt: TGTGCCAGCAGCCCACCGACTAGCGGTCACAATGAGCAGTTCTTC
v_gene: TRBV5-1; d_gene: TRBD2; abundance: NA; j_gene: TRBJ2-1; CDR3aa: CASSLVGIGTSDHEQFF; CDR3nt: TGCGCCAGCAGCTTGGTGGGGATCGGGACTAGTGATCATGAGCAGTTCTTC
v_gene: TRBV19; d_gene: NA; abundance: NA; j_gene: TRBJ1-1; CDR3aa: CASSIRQDGYSNTEAFF; CDR3nt: TGTGCCAGTAGTATTCGACAGGACGGATATTCGAACACTGAAGCTTTCTTT